The sequence of this TCR beta chain was determined in a study of T cell responses to AZD1222 COVID-19 vaccine. Using immunoSEQ multiplex PCR, the repertoire was profiled, and TCRdb retains in-frame clones only, with some absent. The table shows over 60,000 clones, with around 86% occurring only once. In its sample, this clone was seen once. CDR1 is MDHEN, CDR2 SYDVKM, per germline. The CDR3 has 15 amino acids. The V end lost 2 bases, the J end lost 5 bases, and 14 bases lay between the germline ends. This material consisted of peripheral blood, taken on day 0 of AZD1222 vaccination. The TCR originated in an adult in good health. This chain links TRBV28 with TRBJ2-3, with D possibly being TRBD1 (5 bases). The CDR3 region has the DNA TGTGCCAGCAGTTTAAAGTTCCTAGGGGTAGATACGCAGTATTTT. This translates into CASSLKFLGVDTQYF.